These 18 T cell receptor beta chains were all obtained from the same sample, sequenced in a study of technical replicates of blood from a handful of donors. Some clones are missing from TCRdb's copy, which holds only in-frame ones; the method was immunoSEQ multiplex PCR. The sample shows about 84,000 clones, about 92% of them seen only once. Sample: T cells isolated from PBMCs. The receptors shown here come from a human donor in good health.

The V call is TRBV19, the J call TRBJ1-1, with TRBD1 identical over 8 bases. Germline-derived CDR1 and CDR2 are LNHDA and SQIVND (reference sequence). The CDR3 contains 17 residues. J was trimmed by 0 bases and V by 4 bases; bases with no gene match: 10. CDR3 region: CASSTGQGYMVNTEAFF. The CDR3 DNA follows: TGTGCCAGTAGTACCGGACAGGGATATATGGTGAACACTGAAGCTTTCTTT. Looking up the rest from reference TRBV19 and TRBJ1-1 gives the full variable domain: DGGITQSPKYLFRKEGQNVTLSCEQNLNHDAMYWYRQDPGQGLRLIYYSQIVNDFQKGDIAEGYSVSREKKESFPLTVTSAQKNPTAFYLCASSTGQGYMVNTEAFFGQGTRLTVV.

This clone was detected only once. The CDR3 protein is CASSPYTRSPYNEQFF. The CDR3 region has the DNA TGTGCCAGCAGCCCCTATACTCGAAGTCCCTACAATGAGCAGTTCTTC. The chain combines TRBV14 with TRBJ2-1; D remains ambiguous. CDR3 length equals 16 residues. V was shortened by 4 bases and J by 2 bases, with 15 bases between the two germline ends. Germline V gene data show CDR1 as SGHDN and CDR2 as FVKESK.

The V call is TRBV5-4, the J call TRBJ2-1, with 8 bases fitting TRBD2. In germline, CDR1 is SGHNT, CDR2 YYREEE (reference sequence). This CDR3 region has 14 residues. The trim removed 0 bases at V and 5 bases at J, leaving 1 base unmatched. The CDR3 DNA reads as TGTGCCAGCAGCTTGGACGGGGGGGACAATGAGCAGTTCTTC. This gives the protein CASSLDGGDNEQFF.

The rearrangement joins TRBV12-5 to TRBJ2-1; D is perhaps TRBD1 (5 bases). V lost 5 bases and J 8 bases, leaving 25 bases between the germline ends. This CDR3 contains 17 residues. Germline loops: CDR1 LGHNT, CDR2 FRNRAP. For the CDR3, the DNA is TGTGCTAGTGGTCCTCAACCGACAGCCTATGTACACCATGAGCAGTTCTTC. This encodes CASGPQPTAYVHHEQFF.

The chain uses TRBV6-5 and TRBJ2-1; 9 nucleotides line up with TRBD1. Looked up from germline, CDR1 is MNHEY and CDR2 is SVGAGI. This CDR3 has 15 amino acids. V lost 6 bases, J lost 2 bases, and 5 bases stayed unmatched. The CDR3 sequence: CASSTGTGPYNEQFF. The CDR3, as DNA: TGTGCCAGCAGCACCGGGACAGGGCCCTACAATGAGCAGTTCTTC.

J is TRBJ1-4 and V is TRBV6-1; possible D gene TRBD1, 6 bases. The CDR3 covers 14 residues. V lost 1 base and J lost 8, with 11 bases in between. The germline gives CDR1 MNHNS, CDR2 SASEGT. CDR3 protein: CASSEGRTEEKLFF. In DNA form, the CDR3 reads TGTGCCAGCAGTGAAGGGAGGACAGAGGAAAAACTGTTTTTT.

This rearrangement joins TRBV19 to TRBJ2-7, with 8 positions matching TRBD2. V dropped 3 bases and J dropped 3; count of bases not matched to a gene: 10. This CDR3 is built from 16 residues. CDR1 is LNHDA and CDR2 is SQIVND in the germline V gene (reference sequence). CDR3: CASSIDALAGRYEQYF. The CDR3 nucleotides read TGTGCCAGTAGTATTGACGCTCTAGCGGGTCGCTACGAGCAGTACTTC.

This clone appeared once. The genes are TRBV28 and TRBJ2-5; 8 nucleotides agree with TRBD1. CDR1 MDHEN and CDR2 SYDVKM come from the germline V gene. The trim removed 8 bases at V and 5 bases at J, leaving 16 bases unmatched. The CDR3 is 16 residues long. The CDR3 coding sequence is TGTGCCAGCTCGCAGGGATTGGGACAGGTCGGGGAGACCCAGTACTTC. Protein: CASSQGLGQVGETQYF.

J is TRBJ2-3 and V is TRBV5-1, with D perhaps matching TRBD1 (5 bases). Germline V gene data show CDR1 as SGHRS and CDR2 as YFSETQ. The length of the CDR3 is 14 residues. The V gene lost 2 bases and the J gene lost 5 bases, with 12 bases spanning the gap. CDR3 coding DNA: TGCGCCAGCAGCTTAGGCCAGGGCGTAGATACGCAGTATTTT. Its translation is CASSLGQGVDTQYF.

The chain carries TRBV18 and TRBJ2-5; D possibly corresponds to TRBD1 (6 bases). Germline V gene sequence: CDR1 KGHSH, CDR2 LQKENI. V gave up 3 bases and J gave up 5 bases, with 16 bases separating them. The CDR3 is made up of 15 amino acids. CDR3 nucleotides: TGTGCCAGCTCACCTACAGGGCCCACAACGGAGACCCAGTACTTC. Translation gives CASSPTGPTTETQYF.

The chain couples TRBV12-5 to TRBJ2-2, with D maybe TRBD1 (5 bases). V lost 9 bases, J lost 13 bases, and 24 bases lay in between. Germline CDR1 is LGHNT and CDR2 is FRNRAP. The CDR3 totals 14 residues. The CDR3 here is CASRRRTNHSGLFF. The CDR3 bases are TGTGCTAGCCGCAGAAGGACAAACCACTCTGGGCTGTTTTTT.

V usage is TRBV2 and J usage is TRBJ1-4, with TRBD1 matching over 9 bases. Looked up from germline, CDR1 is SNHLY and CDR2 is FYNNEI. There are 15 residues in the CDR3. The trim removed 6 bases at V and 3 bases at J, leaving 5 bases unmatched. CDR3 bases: TGTGCCAGCAGGGGGGGGACAGGGCCTAATGAAAAACTGTTTTTT. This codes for CASRGGTGPNEKLFF.

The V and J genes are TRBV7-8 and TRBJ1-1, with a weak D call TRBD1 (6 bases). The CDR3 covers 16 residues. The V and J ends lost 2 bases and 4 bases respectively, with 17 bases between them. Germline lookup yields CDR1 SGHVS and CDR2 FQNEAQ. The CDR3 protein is CASSLLLRGGSTEAFF. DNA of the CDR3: TGTGCCAGCAGCTTATTGCTAAGGGGGGGGAGCACTGAAGCTTTCTTT.

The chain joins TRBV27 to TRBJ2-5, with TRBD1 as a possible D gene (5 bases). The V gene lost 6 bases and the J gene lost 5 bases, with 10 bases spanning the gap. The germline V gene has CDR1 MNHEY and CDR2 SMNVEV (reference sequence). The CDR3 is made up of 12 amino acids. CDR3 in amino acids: CASRPPGETQYF. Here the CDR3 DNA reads TGTGCCAGCAGGCCACCAGGGGAGACCCAGTACTTC.

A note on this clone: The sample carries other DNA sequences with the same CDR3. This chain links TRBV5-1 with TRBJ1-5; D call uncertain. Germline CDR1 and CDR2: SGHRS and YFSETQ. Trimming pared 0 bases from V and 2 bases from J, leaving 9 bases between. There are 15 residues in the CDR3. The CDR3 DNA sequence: TGCGCCAGCAGCTTGGGGACGGGAGGCAATCAGCCCCAGCATTTT. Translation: CASSLGTGGNQPQHF.

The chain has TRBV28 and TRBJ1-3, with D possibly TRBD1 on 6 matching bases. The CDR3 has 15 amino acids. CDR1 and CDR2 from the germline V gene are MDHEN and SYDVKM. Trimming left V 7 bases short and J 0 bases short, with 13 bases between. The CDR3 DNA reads TGTGCCAGCAAAGGAACAGGGAACTCTGGAAACACCATATATTTT. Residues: CASKGTGNSGNTIYF.

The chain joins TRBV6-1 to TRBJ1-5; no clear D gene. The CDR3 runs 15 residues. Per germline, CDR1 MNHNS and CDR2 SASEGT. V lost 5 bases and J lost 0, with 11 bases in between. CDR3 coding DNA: TGTGCCAGCAGTTGGAGCGATTATAGCAATCAGCCCCAGCATTTT. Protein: CASSWSDYSNQPQHF.

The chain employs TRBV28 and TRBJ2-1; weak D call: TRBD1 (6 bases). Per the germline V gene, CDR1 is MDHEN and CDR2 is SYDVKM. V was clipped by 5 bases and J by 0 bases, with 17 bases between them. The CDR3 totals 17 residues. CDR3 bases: TGTGCCAGCAGTCGCTCACAGGGCGCCAGCTCCTACAATGAGCAGTTCTTC. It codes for CASSRSQGASSYNEQFF.